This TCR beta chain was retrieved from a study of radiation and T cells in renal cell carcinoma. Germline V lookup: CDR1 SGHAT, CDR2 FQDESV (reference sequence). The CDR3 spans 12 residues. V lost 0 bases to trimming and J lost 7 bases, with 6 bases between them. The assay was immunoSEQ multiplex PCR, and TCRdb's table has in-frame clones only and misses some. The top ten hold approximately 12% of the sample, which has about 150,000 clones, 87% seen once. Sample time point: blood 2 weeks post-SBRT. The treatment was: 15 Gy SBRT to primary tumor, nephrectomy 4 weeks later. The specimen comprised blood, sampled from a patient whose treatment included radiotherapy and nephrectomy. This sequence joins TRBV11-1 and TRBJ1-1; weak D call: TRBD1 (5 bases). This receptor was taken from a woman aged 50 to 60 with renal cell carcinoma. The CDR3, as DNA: TGTGCCAGCAGCTTAGCGGGGGGTGAAGCTTTCTTT. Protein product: CASSLAGGEAFF.